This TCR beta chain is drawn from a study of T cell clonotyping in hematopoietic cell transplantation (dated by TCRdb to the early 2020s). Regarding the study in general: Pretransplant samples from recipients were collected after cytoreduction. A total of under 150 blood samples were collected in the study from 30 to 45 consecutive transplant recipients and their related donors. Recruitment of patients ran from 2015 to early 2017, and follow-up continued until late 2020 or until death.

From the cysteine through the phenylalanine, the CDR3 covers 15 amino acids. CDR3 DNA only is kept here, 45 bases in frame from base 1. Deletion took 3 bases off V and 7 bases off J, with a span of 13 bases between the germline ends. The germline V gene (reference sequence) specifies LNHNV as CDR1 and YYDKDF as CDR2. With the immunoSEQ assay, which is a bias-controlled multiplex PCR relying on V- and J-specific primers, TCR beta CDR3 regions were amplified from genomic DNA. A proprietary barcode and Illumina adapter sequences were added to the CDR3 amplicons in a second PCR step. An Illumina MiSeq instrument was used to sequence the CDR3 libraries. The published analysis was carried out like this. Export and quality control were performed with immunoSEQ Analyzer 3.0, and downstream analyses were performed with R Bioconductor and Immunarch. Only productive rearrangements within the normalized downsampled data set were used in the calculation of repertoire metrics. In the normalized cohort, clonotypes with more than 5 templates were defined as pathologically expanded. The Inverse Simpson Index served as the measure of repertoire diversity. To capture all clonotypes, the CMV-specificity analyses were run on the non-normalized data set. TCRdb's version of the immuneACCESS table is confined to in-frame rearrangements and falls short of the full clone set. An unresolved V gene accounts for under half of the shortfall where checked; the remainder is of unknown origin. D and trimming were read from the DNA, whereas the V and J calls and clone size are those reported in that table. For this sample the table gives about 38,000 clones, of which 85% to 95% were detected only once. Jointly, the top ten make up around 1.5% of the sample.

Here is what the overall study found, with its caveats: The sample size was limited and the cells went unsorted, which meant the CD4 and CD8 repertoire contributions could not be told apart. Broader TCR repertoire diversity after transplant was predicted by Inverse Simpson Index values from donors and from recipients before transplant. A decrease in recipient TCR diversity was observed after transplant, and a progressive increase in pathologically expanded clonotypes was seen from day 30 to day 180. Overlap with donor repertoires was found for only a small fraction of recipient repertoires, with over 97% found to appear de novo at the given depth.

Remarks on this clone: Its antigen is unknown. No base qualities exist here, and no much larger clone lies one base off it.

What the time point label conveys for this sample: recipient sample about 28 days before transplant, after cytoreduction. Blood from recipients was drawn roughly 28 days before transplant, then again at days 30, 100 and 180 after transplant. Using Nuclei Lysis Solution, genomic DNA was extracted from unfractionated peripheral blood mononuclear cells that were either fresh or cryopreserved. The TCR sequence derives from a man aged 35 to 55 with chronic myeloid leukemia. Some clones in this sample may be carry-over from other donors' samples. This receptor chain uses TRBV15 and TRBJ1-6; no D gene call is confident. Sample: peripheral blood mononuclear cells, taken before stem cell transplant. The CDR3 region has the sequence CATSSERTGNSPLHF. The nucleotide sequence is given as TGTGCCACCAGCAGCGAAAGGACGGGGAATTCACCCCTCCACTTT.